The T cell receptor beta chain under discussion was sequenced for a study of blood T cell repertoires in COVID-19. Across the whole study: Nucleic acid was either cDNA or gDNA, and it came from T cells, B-cell-depleted T cells, or PBMCs.

Under the authors' procedure: Nucleated cell counts were estimated from reference gene primer amplification. Sequencing used immunoSEQ multiplex PCR; TCRdb keeps in-frame clones, though not all of them. That table furnishes V, J and clone size, whereas the DNA furnished D and trimming. Of hundreds of thousands of clones detected, 70% to 90% appear once; the ten largest clones hold roughly 2.3%. The CDR3 length is 13 residues. The V gene lost 0 bases and the J gene lost 4 bases, with 5 bases spanning the gap. CDR1 and CDR2 (germline): SGHRS, YFSETQ. Individuals drawn from approximately 26 US areas were roughly 18 to 95 years old. Participants were placed into cohorts based on the clinical history they reported.

The chain recombines TRBV5-1 with TRBJ1-5; D call uncertain. The TCR was taken from a young man who had recovered from COVID-19. Sequenced sample: PBMCs or T cells enriched from blood (not recorded which). The CDR3 is CASSLALNQPQHF. DNA of the CDR3: TGCGCCAGCAGCTTGGCCCTTAATCAGCCCCAGCATTTT.